The clone carrying this TCR beta chain was seen a handful of times. Amplification of TCR beta CDR3 regions used RNA as the template. TCR CDR3 underwent first-round RT-PCR with the HTBI primer set. TCRdb independently ran MiXCR on the multiplex PCR reads; one entry per CDR3 protein. This sample has around 200,000 distinct CDR3 sequences, with approximately 16% found just once. V lost 3 bases, J lost 5 bases, and 10 bases lay in between. The CDR3 is made up of 14 amino acids. The germline CDR1 and CDR2 sequences are ENHRY and SYGVKD. This entry comes from a study of T cells in Graves' hyperthyroidism and ophthalmopathy.

The chain carries TRBV10-3 and TRBJ2-2; D is undetermined. The sample was blood. The TCR comes from a man aged 40-55 years with Graves' hyperthyroidism. CDR3 sequence (DNA): TGTGCCATCAGTGAAGTCGTCGGGACCGGGGAGCTGTTTTTT. Its protein product is CAISEVVGTGELFF.